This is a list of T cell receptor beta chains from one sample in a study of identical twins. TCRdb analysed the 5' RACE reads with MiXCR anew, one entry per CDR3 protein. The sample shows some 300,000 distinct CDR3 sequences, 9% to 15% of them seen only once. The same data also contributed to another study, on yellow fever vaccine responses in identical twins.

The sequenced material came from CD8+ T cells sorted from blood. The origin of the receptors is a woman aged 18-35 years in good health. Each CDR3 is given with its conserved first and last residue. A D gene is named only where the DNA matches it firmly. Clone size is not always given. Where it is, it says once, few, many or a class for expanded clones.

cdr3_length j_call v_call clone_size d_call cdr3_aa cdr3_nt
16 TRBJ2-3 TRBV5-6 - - CASSLGSRGGTDTQYF TGTGCCAGCAGCTTGGGGTCCAGGGGGGGCACAGATACGCAGTATTTT
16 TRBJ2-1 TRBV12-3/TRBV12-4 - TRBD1 CASSLDRMGSYNEQFF TGTGCCAGCAGTTTGGACAGGATGGGCTCCTACAATGAGCAGTTCTTC
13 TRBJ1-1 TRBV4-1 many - CASSQGEGTEAFF TGCGCCAGCAGTCAAGGGGAAGGCACTGAAGCTTTCTTT
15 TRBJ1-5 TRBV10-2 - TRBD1 CASSQGALGNQPQHF TGCGCCAGCAGTCAGGGGGCGCTGGGCAATCAGCCCCAGCATTTT
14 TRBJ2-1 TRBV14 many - CASRTGADYNEQFF TGTGCCAGCCGTACCGGGGCAGACTACAATGAGCAGTTCTTC
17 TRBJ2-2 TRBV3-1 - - CASSQVFTGRDTGELFF TGTGCCAGCAGCCAAGTATTCACAGGGAGAGACACCGGGGAGCTGTTTTTT
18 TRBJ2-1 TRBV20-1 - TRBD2 CSARADSGGLSSYNEQFF TGCAGTGCTAGAGCCGATAGCGGGGGGCTGAGCTCCTACAATGAGCAGTTCTTC
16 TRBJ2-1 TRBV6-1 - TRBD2 CASSQFSGSSYNEQFF TGTGCCAGCAGTCAGTTTAGCGGGTCCTCCTACAATGAGCAGTTCTTC
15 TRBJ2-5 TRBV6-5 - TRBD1 CASSYETGGSETQYF TGTGCCAGCAGTTACGAGACAGGGGGCTCGGAGACCCAGTACTTC
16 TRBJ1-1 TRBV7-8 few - CASSLDRSAWLTEAFF TGTGCCAGCAGCTTAGATCGTTCAGCTTGGCTTACTGAAGCTTTCTTT
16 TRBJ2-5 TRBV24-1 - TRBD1 CATSDRFTGVGETQYF TGTGCCACCAGTGACCGATTCACAGGGGTCGGGGAGACCCAGTACTTC
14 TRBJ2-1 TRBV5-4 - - CASSNTPSYNEQFF TGTGCCAGCAGCAACACCCCGTCCTACAATGAGCAGTTCTTC
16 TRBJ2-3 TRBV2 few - CARGQGEAGFTDTQYF TGTGCCAGGGGGCAGGGGGAGGCGGGTTTCACAGATACGCAGTATTTT